The 5 T cell receptor beta chains reported below all come from one sample, sequenced in a study of blood T cells in healthy people across ages. The authors ran a second PCR of 7 to 11 cycles using a sample-barcoded 5' primer and a J-beta primer mix. TCRdb re-called the 5' RACE reads through MiXCR, storing one row per CDR3 protein. The sample shows roughly 500,000 distinct CDR3 sequences, approximately 25% of them seen only once. Sequencing was done on a sample of blood. These receptors came from a woman in her 70s in good health.

This clonotype has a count of ten or more. The J gene is TRBJ2-2, the V gene TRBV9; D gene ambiguous. The germline V gene encodes CDR1 SGDLS and CDR2 YYNGEE. V lost 4 bases and J lost 3, with 4 bases in between. This CDR3 is 12 amino acids long. CDR3 nucleotides: TGTGCCAGCAGCCACGACACCGGGGAGCTGTTTTTT. It is translated as CASSHDTGELFF.

This clonotype was detected only a few times. The gene calls are TRBV4-2 and TRBJ2-1; D is unresolved. Trimming stripped 0 bases from V and 0 bases from J, with 9 bases between. Germline lookup yields CDR1 LGHNA and CDR2 YNFKEQ. The CDR3 is 16 residues long. CDR3 bases: TGTGCCAGCAGCCAAGAACCAGTTGCCTCCTACAATGAGCAGTTCTTC. Its protein is CASSQEPVASYNEQFF.

V usage is TRBV29-1 and J usage is TRBJ1-2; unclear D gene. Germline values: CDR1 SQVTM, CDR2 ANQGSEA. V lost 4 bases to trimming and J lost 4 bases, with 10 bases between them. CDR3 length equals 12 residues. CDR3 nucleotides: TGCAGCGTTGTCTCGGTTCCCTATGGCTACACCTTC. It translates to CSVVSVPYGYTF.

This clonotype was observed many times. This chain links TRBV5-6 with TRBJ2-4; 8 bases are a match to TRBD1. V lost 5 bases, J lost 0 bases, and 10 bases stayed unmatched. The CDR3 is 17 residues long. Germline values: CDR1 SGHDT, CDR2 YYEEEE. The CDR3: CASRLTGAGLAKNIQYF. CDR3 coding DNA: TGTGCCAGCAGGCTGACAGGGGCCGGACTAGCCAAAAACATTCAGTACTTC.

The chain combines TRBV5-1 with TRBJ2-1; D gene uncertain. Deletions cut 3 bases from V and 8 bases from J, with 18 bases between. This CDR3 is built from 15 residues. Germline loops: CDR1 SGHRS, CDR2 YFSETQ. DNA for the CDR3: TGCGCCAGCAGCTGGCGAGCGTATCGTTCGGATGAGCAGTTCTTC. As protein: CASSWRAYRSDEQFF.